This entry concerns a single T cell receptor (beta chain). It was with 60 Vbeta and 13 Jbeta primers that the PCR ran. The assay was immunoSEQ multiplex PCR, and TCRdb's table has in-frame clones only and misses some. The data show over 75,000 clones, around nine tenths seen once. The data were obtained in a study of cytomegalovirus exposure and HLA in healthy donors. Background on the study: In terms of ancestry, the Caucasian-associated cluster contained roughly 81% of the roughly 360 genotyped donors.

The germline V and J ends were trimmed by 5 bases and 6 bases, with 9 bases remaining between them. From germline, CDR1 is SNHLY and CDR2 FYNNEI. This CDR3 is 12 amino acids long. Sampled while nominally healthy, donors likely had unrecorded immune exposures. The chain recombines TRBV2 with TRBJ2-3; D unresolved. Sequencing was performed on PBMCs. The origin of this receptor is a man in his thirties or forties in good health and CMV-seropositive. CDR3 in amino acids: CASSTTEDTQYF. The CDR3, as DNA: TGTGCCAGCAGTACCACAGAGGATACGCAGTATTTT. Full variable domain (remainder filled in from reference TRBV2 and TRBJ2-3): EPEVTQTPSHQVTQMGQEVILRCVPISNHLYFYWYRQILGQKVEFLVSFYNNEISEKSEIFDDQFSVERPDGSNFTLKIRSTKLEDSAMYFCASSTTEDTQYFGPGTRLTVL.